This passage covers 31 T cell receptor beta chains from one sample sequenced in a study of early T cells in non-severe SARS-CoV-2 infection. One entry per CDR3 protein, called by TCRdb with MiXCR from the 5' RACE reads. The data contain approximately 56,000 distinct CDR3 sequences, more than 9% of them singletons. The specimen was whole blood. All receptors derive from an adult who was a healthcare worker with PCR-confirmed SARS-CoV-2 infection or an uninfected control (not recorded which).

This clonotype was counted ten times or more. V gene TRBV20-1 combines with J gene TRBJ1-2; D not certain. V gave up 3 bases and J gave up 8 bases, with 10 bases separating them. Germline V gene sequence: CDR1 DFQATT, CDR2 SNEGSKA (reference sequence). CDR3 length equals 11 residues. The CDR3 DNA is TGCAGTGCTAGTAAGGAGAGGGGCTACACCTTC. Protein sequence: CSASKERGYTF.

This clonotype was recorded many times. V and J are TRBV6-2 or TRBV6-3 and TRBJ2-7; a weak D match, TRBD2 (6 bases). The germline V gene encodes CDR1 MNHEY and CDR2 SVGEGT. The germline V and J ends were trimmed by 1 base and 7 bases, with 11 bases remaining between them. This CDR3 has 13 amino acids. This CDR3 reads CASSYLGLWEQYF. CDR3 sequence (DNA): TGTGCCAGCAGTTACTTGGGACTTTGGGAGCAGTACTTC.

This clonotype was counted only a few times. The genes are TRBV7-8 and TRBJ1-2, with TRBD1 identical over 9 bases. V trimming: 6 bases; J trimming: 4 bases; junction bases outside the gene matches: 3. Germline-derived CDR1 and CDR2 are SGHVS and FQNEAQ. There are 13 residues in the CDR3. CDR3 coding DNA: TGTGCCAGCAGGGACAGGGGCGGCTATGGCTACACCTTC. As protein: CASRDRGGYGYTF.

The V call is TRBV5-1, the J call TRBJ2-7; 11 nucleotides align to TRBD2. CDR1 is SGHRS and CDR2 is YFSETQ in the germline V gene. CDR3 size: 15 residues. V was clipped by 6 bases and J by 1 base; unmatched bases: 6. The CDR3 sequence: CASTLGTSGSYEQYF. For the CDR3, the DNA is TGCGCCAGCACTCTCGGGACTAGCGGTTCCTACGAGCAGTACTTC.

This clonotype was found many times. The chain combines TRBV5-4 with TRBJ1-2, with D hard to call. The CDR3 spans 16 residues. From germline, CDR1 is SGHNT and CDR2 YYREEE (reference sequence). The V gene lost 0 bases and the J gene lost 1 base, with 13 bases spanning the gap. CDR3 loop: CASSLDDRVINYGYTF. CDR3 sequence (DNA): TGTGCCAGCAGCTTGGACGATAGGGTAATTAACTATGGCTACACCTTC.

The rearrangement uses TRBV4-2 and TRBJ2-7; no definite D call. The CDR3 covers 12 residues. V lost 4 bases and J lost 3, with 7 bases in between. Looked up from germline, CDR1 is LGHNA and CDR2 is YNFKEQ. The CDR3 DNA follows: TGTGCCAGCAGCCTCGATTACTACGAGCAGTACTTC. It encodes CASSLDYYEQYF.

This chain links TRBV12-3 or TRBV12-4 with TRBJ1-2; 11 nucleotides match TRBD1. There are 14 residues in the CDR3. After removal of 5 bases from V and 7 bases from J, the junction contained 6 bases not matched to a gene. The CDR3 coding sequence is TGTGCCAGCAGTCTAGGACAGGGGGCAGGTGGCTACACCTTC. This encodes CASSLGQGAGGYTF.

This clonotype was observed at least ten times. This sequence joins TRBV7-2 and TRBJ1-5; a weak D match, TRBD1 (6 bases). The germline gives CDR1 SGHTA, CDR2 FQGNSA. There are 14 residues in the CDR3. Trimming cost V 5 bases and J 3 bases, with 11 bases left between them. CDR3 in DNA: TGTGCCAGCAGCCCAGGGGACTCCAATCAGCCCCAGCATTTT. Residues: CASSPGDSNQPQHF. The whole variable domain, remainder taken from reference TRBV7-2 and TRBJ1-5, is GAGVSQSPSNKVTEKGKDVELRCDPISGHTALYWYRQSLGQGLEFLIYFQGNSAPDKSGLPSDRFSAERTGGSVSTLTIQRTQQEDSAVYLCASSPGDSNQPQHFGDGTRLSIL.

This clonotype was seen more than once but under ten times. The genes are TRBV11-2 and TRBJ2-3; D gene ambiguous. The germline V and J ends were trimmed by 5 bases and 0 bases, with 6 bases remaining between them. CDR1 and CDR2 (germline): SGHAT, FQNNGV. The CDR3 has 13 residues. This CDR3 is CASSTDSTDTQYF. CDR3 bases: TGTGCCAGCAGCACGGACAGCACAGATACGCAGTATTTT. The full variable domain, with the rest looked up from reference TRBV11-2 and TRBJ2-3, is EAGVAQSPRYKIIEKRQSVAFWCNPISGHATLYWYQQILGQGPKLLIQFQNNGVVDDSQLPKDRFSAERLKGVDSTLKIQPAKLEDSAVYLCASSTDSTDTQYFGPGTRLTVL.

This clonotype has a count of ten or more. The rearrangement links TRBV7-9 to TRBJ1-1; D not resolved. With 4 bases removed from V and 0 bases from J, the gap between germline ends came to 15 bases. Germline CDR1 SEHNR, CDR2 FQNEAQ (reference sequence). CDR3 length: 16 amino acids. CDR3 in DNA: TGTGCCAGCAGCTCCCCGCCTGGCCCAATGAACACTGAAGCTTTCTTT. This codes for CASSSPPGPMNTEAFF.

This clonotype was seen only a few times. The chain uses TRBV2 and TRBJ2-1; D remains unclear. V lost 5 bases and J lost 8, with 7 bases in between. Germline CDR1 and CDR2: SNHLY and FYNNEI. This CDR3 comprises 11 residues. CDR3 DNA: TGTGCCAGCAGTCGATTCGATGAGCAGTTCTTC. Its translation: CASSRFDEQFF.

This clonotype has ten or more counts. The DNA of the CDR3 is TGTGCCAGCTCACCCGACGGTAATGAAAAACTGTTTTTT. This sequence encodes CASSPDGNEKLFF. V and J are TRBV18 and TRBJ1-4, with no clear D. Trimming removed 3 bases from V and 4 bases from J, with 6 bases in between. This CDR3 has 13 amino acids. Germline values: CDR1 KGHSH, CDR2 LQKENI.

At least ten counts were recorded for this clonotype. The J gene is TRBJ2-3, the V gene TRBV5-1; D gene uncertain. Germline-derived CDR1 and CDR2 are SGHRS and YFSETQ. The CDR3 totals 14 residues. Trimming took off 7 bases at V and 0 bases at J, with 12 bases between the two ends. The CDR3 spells CASVLLGSTDTQYF. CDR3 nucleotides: TGCGCCAGCGTCCTCCTTGGCAGCACAGATACGCAGTATTTT.

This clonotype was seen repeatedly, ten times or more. CDR3 amino acids: CASSPSAGPYEQYF. In DNA form, the CDR3 reads TGTGCCAGCAGCCCCTCGGCAGGACCCTACGAGCAGTACTTC. The chain employs TRBV6-5 and TRBJ2-7; D is uncertain. The CDR3 length is 14 residues. The germline V and J ends were trimmed by 6 bases and 2 bases, with 14 bases remaining between them. CDR1 and CDR2 (germline): MNHEY, SVGAGI.

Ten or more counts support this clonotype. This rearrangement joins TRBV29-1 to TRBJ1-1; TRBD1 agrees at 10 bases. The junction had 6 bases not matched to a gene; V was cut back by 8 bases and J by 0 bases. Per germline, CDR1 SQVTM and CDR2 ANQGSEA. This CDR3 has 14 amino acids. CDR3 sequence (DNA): TGCAGCAGCTGGGGACAGGGGATGAACACTGAAGCTTTCTTT. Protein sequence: CSSWGQGMNTEAFF.

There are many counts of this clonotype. The CDR3 here is CASESGTDTQYF. CDR3 sequence (DNA): TGTGCCAGCGAGAGCGGGACAGATACGCAGTATTTT. The rearrangement joins TRBV4-2 to TRBJ2-3; a weak D match, TRBD2 (6 bases). From germline, CDR1 is LGHNA and CDR2 YNFKEQ. The CDR3 runs 12 residues. V lost 8 bases and J 3 bases, leaving 9 bases between the germline ends.

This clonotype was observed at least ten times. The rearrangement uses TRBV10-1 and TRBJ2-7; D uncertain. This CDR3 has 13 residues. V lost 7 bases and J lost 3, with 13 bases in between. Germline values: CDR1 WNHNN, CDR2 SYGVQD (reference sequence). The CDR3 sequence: CASTQVVIYEQYF. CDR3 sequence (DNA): TGCGCCAGCACCCAAGTTGTCATCTACGAGCAGTACTTC.

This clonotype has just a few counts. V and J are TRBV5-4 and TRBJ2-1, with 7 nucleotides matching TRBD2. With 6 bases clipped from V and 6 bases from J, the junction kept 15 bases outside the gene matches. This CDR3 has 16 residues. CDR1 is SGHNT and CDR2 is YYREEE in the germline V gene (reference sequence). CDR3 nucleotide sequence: TGTGCCAGCATGAGGACGGCTAGCGGTAGGGTCAATGAGCAGTTCTTC. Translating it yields CASMRTASGRVNEQFF.

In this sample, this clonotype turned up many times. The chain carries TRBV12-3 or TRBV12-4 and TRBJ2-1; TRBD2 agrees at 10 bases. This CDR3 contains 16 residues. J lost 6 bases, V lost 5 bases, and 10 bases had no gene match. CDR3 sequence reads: CASSPPPASGSNEQFF. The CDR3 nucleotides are TGTGCCAGCAGTCCCCCCCCGGCTAGCGGGAGCAATGAGCAGTTCTTC.

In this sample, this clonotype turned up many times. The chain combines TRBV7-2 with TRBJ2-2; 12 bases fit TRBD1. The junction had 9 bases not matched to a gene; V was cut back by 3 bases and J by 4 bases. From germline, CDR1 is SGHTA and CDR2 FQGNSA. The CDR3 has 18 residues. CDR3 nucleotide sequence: TGTGCCAGCAGCTTCGTTCCTCCGGGACAGGGGGCCACCGGGGAGCTGTTTTTT. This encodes CASSFVPPGQGATGELFF.

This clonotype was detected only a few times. Written as DNA, the CDR3 is TGTGCCAGCTCGCCCGGGACAGGGGGCTACTACGAGCAGTACTTC. Residues: CASSPGTGGYYEQYF. This rearrangement joins TRBV18 to TRBJ2-7, with 12 bases identical to TRBD1. Per the germline V gene, CDR1 is KGHSH and CDR2 is LQKENI. The CDR3 is 15 residues long. The junction had 6 bases not matched to a gene; V was cut back by 6 bases and J by 3 bases. Together with reference TRBV18 and TRBJ2-7, the CDR3 gives the full variable domain: NAGVMQNPRHLVRRRGQEARLRCSPMKGHSHVYWYRQLPEEGLKFMVYLQKENIIDESGMPKERFSAEFPKEGPSILRIQQVVRGDSAAYFCASSPGTGGYYEQYFGPGTRLTVT.

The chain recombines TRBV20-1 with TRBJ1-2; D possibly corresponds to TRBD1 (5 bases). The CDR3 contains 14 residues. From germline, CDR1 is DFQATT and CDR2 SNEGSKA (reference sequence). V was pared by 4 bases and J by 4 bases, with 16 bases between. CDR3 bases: TGCAGTGCTACGAGCCCCAGGGAGATCTATGGCTACACCTTC. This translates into CSATSPREIYGYTF.

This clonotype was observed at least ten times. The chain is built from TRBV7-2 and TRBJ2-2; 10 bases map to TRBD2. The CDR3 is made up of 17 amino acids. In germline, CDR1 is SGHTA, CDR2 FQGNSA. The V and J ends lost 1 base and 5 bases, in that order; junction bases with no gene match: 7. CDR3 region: CASSLGTSGGGTGELFF. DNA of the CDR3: TGTGCCAGCAGCTTAGGGACTAGCGGAGGGGGAACCGGGGAGCTGTTTTTT.

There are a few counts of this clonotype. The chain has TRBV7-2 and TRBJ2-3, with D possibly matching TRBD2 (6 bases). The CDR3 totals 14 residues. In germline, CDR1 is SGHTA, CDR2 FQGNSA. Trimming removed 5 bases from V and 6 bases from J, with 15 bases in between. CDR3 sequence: CASSPGEAWDTQYF. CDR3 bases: TGTGCCAGCAGCCCGGGAGAGGCGTGGGATACGCAGTATTTT. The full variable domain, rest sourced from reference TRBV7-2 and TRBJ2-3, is GAGVSQSPSNKVTEKGKDVELRCDPISGHTALYWYRQSLGQGLEFLIYFQGNSAPDKSGLPSDRFSAERTGGSVSTLTIQRTQQEDSAVYLCASSPGEAWDTQYFGPGTRLTVL.

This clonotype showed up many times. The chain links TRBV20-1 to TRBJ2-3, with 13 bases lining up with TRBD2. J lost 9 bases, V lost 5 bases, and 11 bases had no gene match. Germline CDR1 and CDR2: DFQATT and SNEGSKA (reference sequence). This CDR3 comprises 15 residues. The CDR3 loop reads CSALLAGGILTTQYF. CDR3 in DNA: TGCAGTGCTCTACTAGCGGGGGGGATCCTGACAACGCAGTATTTT.

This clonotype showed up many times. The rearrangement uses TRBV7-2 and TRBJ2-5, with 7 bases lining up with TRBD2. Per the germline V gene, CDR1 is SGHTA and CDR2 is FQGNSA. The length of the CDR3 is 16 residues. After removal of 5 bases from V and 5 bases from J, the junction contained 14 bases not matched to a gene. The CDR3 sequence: CASSLTAGAGTETQYF. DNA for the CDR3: TGTGCCAGCAGCCTAACCGCGGGAGCGGGAACCGAGACCCAGTACTTC.

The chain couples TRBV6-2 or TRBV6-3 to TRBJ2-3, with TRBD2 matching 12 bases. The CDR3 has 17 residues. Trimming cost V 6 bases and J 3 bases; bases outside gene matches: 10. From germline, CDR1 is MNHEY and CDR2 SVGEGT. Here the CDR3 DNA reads TGTGCCAGCAGCCACCAGACTAGCGGGAGTTGGACAGATACGCAGTATTTT. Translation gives CASSHQTSGSWTDTQYF.

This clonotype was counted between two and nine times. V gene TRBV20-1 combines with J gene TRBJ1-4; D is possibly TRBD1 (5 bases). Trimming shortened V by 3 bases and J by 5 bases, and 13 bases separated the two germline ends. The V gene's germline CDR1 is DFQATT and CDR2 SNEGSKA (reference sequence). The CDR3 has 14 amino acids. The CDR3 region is CSASPGTLNEKLFF. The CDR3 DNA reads TGCAGTGCTAGTCCCGGGACTTTAAATGAAAAACTGTTTTTT.

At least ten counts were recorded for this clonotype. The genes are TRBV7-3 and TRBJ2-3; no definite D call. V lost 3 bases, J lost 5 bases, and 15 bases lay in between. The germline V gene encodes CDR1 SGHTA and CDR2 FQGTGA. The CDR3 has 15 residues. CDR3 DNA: TGTGCCAGCAGCTTCGTCGCAGGCTTTTTAGATACGCAGTATTTT. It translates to CASSFVAGFLDTQYF.

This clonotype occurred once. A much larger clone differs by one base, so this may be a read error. CDR3 coding DNA: TGTGCCAGCAGAAACACAGGGGGGGATAAACTGTTTTTT. It codes for CASRNTGGDKLFF. This chain joins TRBV6-6 and TRBJ1-4, with 8 positions matching TRBD1. CDR1 is MNHNY, CDR2 SVGAGI, per germline (reference sequence). The CDR3 loop spans 13 amino acids. With 6 bases clipped from V and 11 bases from J, the junction kept 8 bases outside the gene matches.

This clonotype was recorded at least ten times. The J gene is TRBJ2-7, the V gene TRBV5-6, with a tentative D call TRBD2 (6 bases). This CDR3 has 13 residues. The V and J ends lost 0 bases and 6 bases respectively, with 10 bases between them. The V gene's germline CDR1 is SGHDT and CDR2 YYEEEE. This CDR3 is CASSLESGVEQYF. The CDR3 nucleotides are TGTGCCAGCAGCTTGGAATCGGGGGTCGAGCAGTACTTC.